This TCR beta chain was sequenced during a study of shared clonotypes between healthy human individuals. With regard to this clone: One end of the junction fails to match germline, which may point to a read error.

There are 16 residues in the CDR3. Germline-derived CDR1 and CDR2 are SSHAT and FNYEAQ (reference sequence). Running of the assay took place at deep level. Every immunoSEQ plate was one replicate of a subset's evenly spread DNA. The input for sorted-subset replicate PCRs was approximately 200 ng DNA, approximately 30,000 T cell genomes. The data were produced by immunoSEQ multiplex PCR, yet TCRdb's version contains in-frame clones alone and is incomplete. The table shows some 2,000,000 clones, with 85% to 95% occurring only once. V gene TRBV7-7 combines with J gene TRBJ2-2; 9 nucleotides align to TRBD1. This sequence originates from a man younger than 35 in good health. The sample taken for sequencing was naive CD4+ T cells sorted from blood. The subset: CD45RA+ positively selected. The CDR3 DNA reads TGTGCTAGCAGCCCCACAGGGGGCCTAGGGACCGGGGAGCTGTTTTTT. Its protein product is CASSPTGGLGTGELFF.